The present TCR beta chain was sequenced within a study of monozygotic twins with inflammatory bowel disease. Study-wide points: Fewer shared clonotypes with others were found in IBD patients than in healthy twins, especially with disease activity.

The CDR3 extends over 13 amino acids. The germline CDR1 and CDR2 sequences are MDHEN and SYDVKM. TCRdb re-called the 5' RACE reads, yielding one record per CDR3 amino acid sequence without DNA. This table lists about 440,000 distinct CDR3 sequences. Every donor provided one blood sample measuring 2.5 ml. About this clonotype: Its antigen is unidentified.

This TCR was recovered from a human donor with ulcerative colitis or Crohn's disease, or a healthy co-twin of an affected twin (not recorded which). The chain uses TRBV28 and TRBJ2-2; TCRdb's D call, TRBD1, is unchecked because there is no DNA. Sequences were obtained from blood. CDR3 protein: CASSLGTMGELFF. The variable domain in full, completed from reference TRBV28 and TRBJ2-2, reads DVKVTQSSRYLVKRTGEKVFLECVQDMDHENMFWYRQDPGLGLRLIYFSYDVKMKEKGDIPEGYSVSREKKERFSLILESASTNQTSMYLCASSLGTMGELFFGEGSRLTVL.